Sequencing of this T cell receptor (beta chain) was carried out in a study of human T cells and chemical hapten exposure. This CDR3 comprises 16 residues. CDR1 is MNHEY, CDR2 SVGAGI, per germline. V trimming: 2 bases; J trimming: 5 bases; junction bases outside the gene matches: 5. One entry per CDR3 protein results from TCRdb running MiXCR on the RACE reads. The sample holds around 250,000 distinct CDR3 sequences, about 9.4% seen once. Time point meaning: pre-sensitization, week 0. Noted treatment: therapeutic diphenylcyclopropenone sensitization with weekly scalp DPC. The source of this sequence is a woman aged 35 to 49 with alopecia areata. Some clones in this sample may be carry-over from other donors' samples. The source material was whole blood, sampled in connection with sensitization to the hapten diphenylcyclopropenone (DPC). This chain joins TRBV6-5 and TRBJ2-5; 13 positions agree with TRBD2. CDR3 in DNA: TGTGCCAGCAGTTACCAAGGACTAGCGGGAGTTGAGACCCAGTACTTC. Encoded protein: CASSYQGLAGVETQYF.